This T cell receptor (beta chain) came from a study of OX40 agonist ivuxolimab in advanced cancers. Study-level background: Ivuxolimab, which patients received intravenously every 2 weeks, was dosed at 0.01 to 10 mg/kg. Checkpoint inhibitors had been given previously to approximately 41% of patients.

The data were produced by immunoSEQ multiplex PCR, yet TCRdb's version contains in-frame clones alone and is incomplete. The repertoire has about 37,000 clones, around 89% of them found once; the top ten carry over 0.55%. The germline V gene has CDR1 SGHTA and CDR2 FQGTGA. Trimming removed 5 bases at V and 3 bases at J, with 16 bases between. The CDR3 is 15 amino acids. In its sample, this clone was seen once. The chain uses TRBV7-3 and TRBJ1-1, with D uncertain. This material consisted of CD4+ or CD8+ T cells sorted from blood, taken in a trial of the OX40 agonist ivuxolimab. The origin of this receptor is an adult with an advanced solid tumor such as melanoma, head and neck, liver or kidney cancer. The CDR3, as DNA: TGTGCCAGCAGCCCGAGACCAGTCGGTTACACTGAAGCTTTCTTT. Translated: CASSPRPVGYTEAFF.